A single sample is the source of the 27 T cell receptor beta chains below, sequenced in a study of tissue T cells after allogeneic stem cell transplantation. TCRdb's copy holds only in-frame clones and misses some; the assay was immunoSEQ multiplex PCR. The data contain thousands of clones, approximately 70% of them seen just once; the ten biggest clones take up roughly 17%. The sequenced sample was tissue from the right colon, obtained at autopsy. These receptors were obtained from a male donor older than 55 with lung cancer.

The V gene is TRBV6-2 or TRBV6-3, the J gene TRBJ2-6, with D uncertain. The germline V gene encodes CDR1 MNHEY and CDR2 SVGEGT. The V gene lost 2 bases and the J gene lost 0 bases, with 2 bases spanning the gap. The CDR3 spans 14 residues. CDR3 nucleotides: TGTGCCAGCAGTTACAACTCTGGGGCCAACGTCCTGACTTTC. Translated: CASSYNSGANVLTF.

This clone was found once. The V and J genes are TRBV12-5 and TRBJ2-7; 9 bases fit TRBD2. CDR3 length: 20 residues. The germline CDR1 and CDR2 sequences are LGHNT and FRNRAP. V shed 3 bases and J 0 bases; nucleotides not matched to a gene: 18. CDR3 region: CASGLAYSGGLPSSSYEQYF. The CDR3 DNA reads TGTGCTAGTGGTTTAGCATATAGCGGGGGACTACCATCATCCTCCTACGAGCAGTACTTC.

This clone is labeled large. This chain connects TRBV13 to TRBJ1-1; D gene unclear. CDR3 length: 14 residues. CDR1 and CDR2 (germline): PRHDT, FYEKMQ (reference sequence). Trimming cost V 0 bases and J 7 bases, with 12 bases left between them. The DNA of the CDR3 is TGTGCCAGCAGCTTAGGTCGTCAGACGATTGAAGCTTTCTTT. This sequence encodes CASSLGRQTIEAFF.

This chain uses TRBV6-5 with TRBJ1-2; D is uncertain. The CDR3 contains 13 residues. V lost 7 bases and J 7 bases, leaving 16 bases between the germline ends. Germline assignment: CDR1 MNHEY and CDR2 SVGAGI. CDR3 coding DNA: TGTGCCAGCACCTCGGCAGTTTTATTTGGCTACACCTTC. It is translated as CASTSAVLFGYTF.

A single count supports this clone. J is TRBJ2-2 and V is TRBV15; 7 bases are shared with TRBD1. The CDR3 runs 15 residues. Germline V gene data show CDR1 as LNHNV and CDR2 as YYDKDF (reference sequence). The ends lost 2 bases at V and 7 bases at J; junction bases unmatched: 7. The CDR3 here is CATSRTDRVGGELFF. The DNA for the CDR3 is TGTGCCACCAGCAGAACAGACAGGGTAGGCGGGGAGCTGTTTTTT.

Only a few counts were recorded for this clone. The chain is built from TRBV2 and TRBJ2-7, with a tentative D call TRBD1 (5 bases). V lost 4 bases, J lost 5 bases, and 18 bases lay in between. CDR3 length: 15 residues. Germline loops: CDR1 SNHLY, CDR2 FYNNEI. This CDR3 is CASSGFDSYSDEQYF. The CDR3 DNA reads as TGTGCCAGCAGTGGCTTCGACAGTTACTCGGACGAGCAGTACTTC.

The count of this clone is one. The CDR3 DNA is TGCGCCAGCAGCCAAAGGGGTTCTGGGGCCAACGTCCTGACTTTC. Translated, it gives CASSQRGSGANVLTF. This chain uses TRBV4-3 with TRBJ2-6; a possible D gene is TRBD1 (5 bases). Germline assignment: CDR1 LGHNA and CDR2 YSLEER. V gave up 2 bases and J gave up 1 base, with 6 bases separating them. The CDR3 is made up of 15 amino acids.

The chain has TRBV2 and TRBJ1-5; TRBD1 matches at 9 bases. There are 15 residues in the CDR3. J gave up 4 bases and V 5 bases, and 6 bases lay outside the gene matches. Looked up from germline, CDR1 is SNHLY and CDR2 is FYNNEI. CDR3 coding DNA: TGTGCCAGCAGTCCAACAGGGGGCGGGAATCAGCCCCAGCATTTT. It yields the protein CASSPTGGGNQPQHF.

The chain is built from TRBV9 and TRBJ2-1; D gene uncertain. The germline V gene has CDR1 SGDLS and CDR2 YYNGEE. The V and J ends lost 0 bases and 4 bases respectively, with 11 bases between them. The CDR3 has 15 amino acids. The CDR3 DNA reads TGTGCCAGCAGCGTAGGAGAGGCGGAGTACAATGAGCAGTTCTTC. This gives the protein CASSVGEAEYNEQFF. Combining the CDR3 with reference TRBV9 and TRBJ2-1 gives the whole variable domain DSGVTQTPKHLITATGQRVTLRCSPRSGDLSVYWYQQSLDQGLQFLIQYYNGEERAKGNILERFSAQQFPDLHSELNLSSLELGDSALYFCASSVGEAEYNEQFFGPGTRLTVL.

The J gene is TRBJ2-1, the V gene TRBV30, with TRBD2 matching 8 bases. The ends lost 3 bases at V and 0 bases at J; junction bases unmatched: 10. Germline V gives CDR1 GTSNPN, CDR2 SVGIG (reference sequence). CDR3 length: 17 residues. The CDR3 bases are TGTGCCTGGAGCCCCGGGGAGCGGGGGAGCTCCTACAATGAGCAGTTCTTC. It encodes CAWSPGERGSSYNEQFF.

This chain joins TRBV14 and TRBJ2-3; D gene uncertain. The V end lost 0 bases, the J end lost 2 bases, and 6 bases lay between the germline ends. This CDR3 has 14 amino acids. The V gene's germline CDR1 is SGHDN and CDR2 FVKESK. The CDR3 DNA sequence: TGTGCCAGCAGCCAAGAGACTCCCACAGATACGCAGTATTTT. Translation gives CASSQETPTDTQYF.

This chain links TRBV28 with TRBJ2-4, with D tentatively TRBD2 (5 bases). The CDR3 length is 13 residues. The germline V and J ends were trimmed by 6 bases and 2 bases, with 8 bases remaining between them. CDR1 is MDHEN and CDR2 is SYDVKM in the germline V gene. The CDR3 reads CASRSGTKNIQYF. DNA of the CDR3: TGTGCCAGCAGAAGCGGAACCAAAAACATTCAGTACTTC.

The chain has TRBV9 and TRBJ2-1, with TRBD2 identical over 13 bases. From germline, CDR1 is SGDLS and CDR2 YYNGEE. The CDR3 extends over 16 amino acids. J was trimmed by 7 bases and V by 0 bases; bases with no gene match: 4. The CDR3 DNA reads TGTGCCAGCAGCGTAGAGGGACTAGCGGGGTCAAATGAGCAGTTCTTC. Translating gives CASSVEGLAGSNEQFF.

The J gene is TRBJ2-1, the V gene TRBV5-5; D is unclear. CDR1 is SGHKS and CDR2 is YYEKEE in the germline V gene (reference sequence). V dropped 0 bases and J dropped 8 bases, with 21 bases sitting between them. CDR3 size: 17 residues. The CDR3 spells CASSLVVAAGVVHEQFF. The CDR3 region has the DNA TGTGCCAGCAGCTTGGTGGTGGCGGCAGGAGTGGTCCATGAGCAGTTCTTC.

This clone was counted a few times. The chain employs TRBV27 and TRBJ1-2, with 8 bases matching TRBD1. With V trimmed by 5 bases and J by 7 bases, 3 bases remained unmatched. Germline CDR1 is MNHEY and CDR2 is SMNVEV (reference sequence). The CDR3 runs 12 residues. The CDR3 nucleotides are TGTGCCAGCAGTGACAGGGGAGTTGGCTACACCTTC. Its translation: CASSDRGVGYTF.

This clone was detected a few times. V is TRBV7-9 and J is TRBJ2-5; 8 positions match TRBD2. The germline V gene has CDR1 SEHNR and CDR2 FQNEAQ (reference sequence). With V trimmed by 5 bases and J by 2 bases, 4 bases remained unmatched. This CDR3 is built from 14 residues. CDR3 sequence reads: CASSLAGGQETQYF. DNA of the CDR3: TGTGCCAGCAGCCTTGCGGGGGGTCAAGAGACCCAGTACTTC.

The rearrangement uses TRBV5-1 and TRBJ2-7, with D perhaps TRBD1 or TRBD2 (5 bases each). Germline values: CDR1 SGHRS, CDR2 YFSETQ. The CDR3 is 15 amino acids. V shed 2 bases and J shed 1 base, with 13 bases lying between them. CDR3 in amino acids: CASSLNGDGSYEQYF. The DNA for the CDR3 is TGCGCCAGCAGCTTAAACGGGGACGGATCCTACGAGCAGTACTTC.

This chain joins TRBV30 and TRBJ1-5, with D possibly TRBD1 on 5 matching bases. The CDR3 runs 15 residues. CDR1 and CDR2 from the germline V gene are GTSNPN and SVGIG (reference sequence). V lost 1 base and J 0 bases, leaving 10 bases between the germline ends. The CDR3 reads CAWSGGGNSNQPQHF. CDR3 bases: TGTGCCTGGAGTGGGGGGGGGAATAGCAATCAGCCCCAGCATTTT.

This clone was detected only once. This rearrangement joins TRBV30 to TRBJ1-5; no clear D. CDR1 is GTSNPN and CDR2 is SVGIG in the germline V gene (reference sequence). Trimming removed 2 bases at V and 5 bases at J, with 10 bases between. CDR3 length: 13 residues. CDR3 bases: TGTGCCTGGAGTAGGCAGTTGGATCAGCCCCAGCATTTT. Amino acid sequence: CAWSRQLDQPQHF.

The rearrangement uses TRBV9 and TRBJ2-1; no definite D call. Germline V lookup: CDR1 SGDLS, CDR2 YYNGEE. Trimming stripped 2 bases from V and 7 bases from J, with 10 bases between. This CDR3 is built from 13 residues. CDR3 in DNA: TGTGCCAGCAGCGTGAGGCAGGTAAATGAGCAGTTCTTC. The encoded protein is CASSVRQVNEQFF.

This clone was recorded a few times. This chain joins TRBV7-9 and TRBJ2-1, with TRBD2 as a possible D gene (6 bases). This CDR3 has 19 residues. The germline CDR1 and CDR2 sequences are SEHNR and FQNEAQ (reference sequence). The V end lost 5 bases, the J end lost 4 bases, and 27 bases lay between the germline ends. The CDR3 protein is CASSAHSGTPRSIYNEQFF. The CDR3, as DNA: TGTGCCAGCAGCGCCCACTCCGGGACTCCCCGGTCAATATACAATGAGCAGTTCTTC.

The chain has TRBV30 and TRBJ2-7, with a weak D call TRBD1 (6 bases). Germline assignment: CDR1 GTSNPN and CDR2 SVGIG (reference sequence). CDR3 length: 15 amino acids. Trimming stripped 3 bases from V and 6 bases from J, with 21 bases between. The CDR3 reads CAWSQAGVGASEQYF. The CDR3 coding sequence is TGTGCCTGGAGCCAGGCTGGTGTGGGGGCGAGCGAGCAGTACTTC.

This clone has only one observation. The V and J genes are TRBV9 and TRBJ1-1; D perhaps matches TRBD1 (5 bases). The germline V and J ends were trimmed by 0 bases and 5 bases, with 11 bases remaining between them. The CDR3 totals 14 residues. CDR1 and CDR2 (germline): SGDLS, YYNGEE. The CDR3 nucleotides are TGTGCCAGCAGCGTAGGAGGGGTGGGGACTGAAGCTTTCTTT. This codes for CASSVGGVGTEAFF.

The chain recombines TRBV4-2 with TRBJ1-3; weak D call: TRBD1 (5 bases). The CDR3 consists of 17 residues. The germline V gene encodes CDR1 LGHNA and CDR2 YNFKEQ. V lost 3 bases and J 2 bases, leaving 17 bases between the germline ends. The CDR3 DNA follows: TGTGCCAGCAGCCAGGGGGAAGGACCCGAGGCTGGAAACACCATATATTTT. Translation gives CASSQGEGPEAGNTIYF.

This clone turned up a few times. The chain has TRBV7-9 and TRBJ1-1; 7 bases agree with TRBD1. The CDR3 has 14 residues. Losses at the gene ends were 5 bases for V and 0 bases for J; bases not matched to a gene: 3. Germline lookup yields CDR1 SEHNR and CDR2 FQNEAQ (reference sequence). The CDR3, as DNA: TGTGCCAGCAGCCAGGGGGGTATGAACACTGAAGCTTTCTTT. Encoded protein: CASSQGGMNTEAFF. The entire variable domain, with the rest obtained from reference TRBV7-9 and TRBJ1-1, is as follows: DTGVSQNPRHKITKRGQNVTFRCDPISEHNRLYWYRQTLGQGPEFLTYFQNEAQLEKSRLLSDRFSAERPKGSFSTLEIQRTEQGDSAMYLCASSQGGMNTEAFFGQGTRLTVV.

The rearrangement uses TRBV28 and TRBJ1-2; TRBD1 aligns across 10 bases. The V and J ends lost 6 bases and 1 base, in that order; junction bases with no gene match: 11. From germline, CDR1 is MDHEN and CDR2 SYDVKM. CDR3 size: 17 residues. The CDR3 DNA is TGTGCCAGCAGACAAGGGACAGGGGCGCAAGTTAACTATGGCTACACCTTC. The encoded protein is CASRQGTGAQVNYGYTF.

The genes are TRBV5-1 and TRBJ2-5, with 9 bases fitting TRBD2. V gave up 1 base and J gave up 4 bases; unmatched junction bases: 11. This CDR3 is built from 17 residues. CDR1 SGHRS and CDR2 YFSETQ come from the germline V gene. The CDR3, as DNA: TGCGCCAGCAGCTTGCTACTAGCGGGTACTTCCGGAGAGACCCAGTACTTC. As protein: CASSLLLAGTSGETQYF.